This TCR beta chain derives from a study of blood T cells in healthy people across ages (dated by TCRdb to the mid-2010s). Background on the whole study: In model experiments, roughly one uniquely barcoded TCR beta cDNA molecule per two T cells was captured by template switching. To avoid experimental bias, donors of different ages were randomly spread across the sequencing lanes. Donors were grouped into four age groups: young (average 16 years), middle-aged (39), aged (around 60) and long-lived (about 90). For two donors (one aged 18 to 30 and one aged 80 or older), the study analyzed two additional independent replicas of 1 million unique cDNA reads from the same blood draw. The study measured age-related changes in TCR beta repertoire diversity using deep sequencing normalized with unique cDNA molecular identifiers.

The donors were 40 or so Caucasian individuals from Russia, aged 6 to 90 years, who were systemically healthy. Ten milliliters of peripheral blood were collected from each donor into EDTA-treated Vacutainer tubes. Ficoll-Paque density-gradient centrifugation was used to isolate PBMCs, with at least 6 million per sample. Trizol reagent was used to extract total RNA from the PBMCs, yielding at least 6 micrograms per sample. Naive CD45RAhigh/CD27high T cell percentages were measured by flow cytometry on a PBMC aliquot from every donor. To prepare the library, 5' RACE was applied. A second roughly 7 to 12 cycle PCR used a sample-barcoded 5' primer and a J-beta primer mix. A unique molecular identifier was introduced onto each TCR beta cDNA molecule by a template-switch 5' adaptor carrying 12 random nucleotides. Each sample yielded at least 3 million CDR3-containing paired-end reads. The Mint cDNA synthesis kit, primed by a TRBC-specific oligonucleotide, was used to synthesize first-strand cDNA from all RNA. All cDNA was treated with uracil-DNA glycosylase and then went through a first 18-cycle PCR with the universal primers M1SS and BC2_uni_R. Under the source paper's analysis protocol: For normalization, 1 million high-quality reads were randomly selected from each sample, with every read carrying a distinct molecular identifier. Reads sharing molecular identifiers were discarded rather than binned into consensus sequences. MiTCR, with a Q25 quality threshold and the strictest error-elimination algorithm, was used for CDR3 identification, clonotype clustering and error correction. A nonparametric unseen species model using Euler transformation provided a lower-bound estimate of total TCR beta diversity. TCRdb's own reprocessing of the public reads used fastp at Q25 and MiXCR and kept productive beta chains. Every CDR3 protein is listed once, alongside the most common genes and DNA of its rows. It is TCRdb's table, rather than the study itself, that gives the V and J calls and clone size. The sample table shows over 1,500,000 distinct CDR3 sequences, and approximately 39% are seen once. The ten largest clones add up to roughly 24% of the sample.

What the authors observed across the whole study: Since profiling was done on bulk unsorted PBMCs, naive and antigen-experienced compartments could not be conclusively compared. Compared with the aged group, the long-lived group had more naive CD4+ T cells, fewer expanded clones and increased TCR diversity, suggesting age selection. As age increased, observed TCR beta diversity per million T cells dropped in a roughly linear way, and a significant reduction was already evident by age roughly 36. The CMV infection status of donors was not known, potentially confounding age-related changes in expanded clonotypes. Estimates of total diversity based on one million sequenced T cells were considered lower bounds and underestimates. A strong correlation was found between observed TCR beta diversity and the percentage of naive T cells measured by flow cytometry.

On this clonotype: Its target antigen remains unknown. Base qualities are not at hand, and no much larger clone is one base apart.

The CDR3 contains 18 residues, cysteine and phenylalanine counted. Only CDR3 DNA remains: 54 bases, in frame from the first base. Germline trimming: 4 bases from V, 3 bases from J; junction bases outside gene matches: 11. The germline V gene sets CDR1 to SGHRS and CDR2 to YFSETQ. The chain is encoded by TRBV5-1 joined to TRBJ2-2; the central 11 bases match TRBD2. The clonotype was recovered from a human donor in good health. The specimen was blood. The CDR3 sequence is CASSHGLAGGPDTGELFF. In nucleotides, the sequence is TGCGCCAGCAGCCACGGGCTAGCGGGGGGCCCCGACACCGGGGAGCTGTTTTTT.